These T cell receptor beta chains were read from a single sample in a study of CD8 T cells in ankylosing spondylitis. MiXCR was run by TCRdb on the 5' RACE reads, yielding one entry per CDR3 protein. The sample shows about 750,000 distinct CDR3 sequences, over 15% of them seen only once. Sequencing input: blood, either unsorted or a sorted T cell fraction (not recorded which). These receptors were taken from a male donor with ankylosing spondylitis. CDR3s include the opening cysteine and the closing phenylalanine or tryptophan. D genes are given only for firm matches. The size field is filled for only some rows; it gives once, few, many or a size class.

d_call	j_call	clone_size	v_call	cdr3_aa	cdr3_nt
-	TRBJ2-1	few	TRBV7-2	CASSLETYYEQFF	TGTGCCAGCAGCTTAGAGACCTACTATGAGCAGTTCTTC
TRBD2	TRBJ2-3	few	TRBV7-2	CASSLVPAGGIADTQYF	TGTGCCAGCAGCTTAGTCCCCGCGGGAGGTATCGCAGATACGCAGTATTTT
-	TRBJ1-5	many	TRBV27	CASSFSGGNQPQHF	TGTGCCAGCAGTTTCAGCGGGGGCAATCAGCCCCAGCATTTT
-	TRBJ2-7	-	TRBV28	CASSSRTRSPYEQYF	TGTGCCAGCAGTTCCCGGACACGCTCACCCTACGAGCAGTACTTC
-	TRBJ1-4	-	TRBV4-3	CASSQDWSPRGEKLFF	TGCGCCAGCAGCCAAGATTGGTCGCCCAGGGGTGAAAAACTGTTTTTT
-	TRBJ2-5	-	TRBV5-1	CASSFGKPPQETQYF	TGCGCCAGCAGCTTTGGGAAGCCTCCTCAAGAGACCCAGTACTTC
-	TRBJ2-5	-	TRBV6-2/TRBV6-3	CASSYSITPRTQYF	TGTGCCAGCAGTTACTCGATTACTCCACGGACCCAGTACTTC
-	TRBJ2-6	-	TRBV20-1	CSASLPGANVLTF	TGCAGTGCTAGTCTCCCTGGGGCCAACGTCCTGACTTTC
TRBD2	TRBJ2-3	few	TRBV10-3	CAISGLRLADTDTQYF	TGTGCCATCAGTGGATTAAGACTAGCGGACACAGATACGCAGTATTTT
-	TRBJ2-2	few	TRBV12-3/TRBV12-4	CASSLSDTHFANTGELFF	TGTGCCAGCAGTTTATCAGATACCCACTTCGCGAACACCGGGGAGCTGTTTTTT
-	TRBJ1-2	few	TRBV20-1	CSALPTSVGGYTF	TGCAGTGCTCTCCCAACATCGGTCGGCGGCTACACCTTC
TRBD1	TRBJ1-4	few	TRBV28	CASSPGTVSNEKLFF	TGTGCCAGCAGCCCAGGGACAGTTTCTAATGAAAAACTGTTTTTT
-	TRBJ2-2	-	TRBV10-2	CASSDPQDLGSGELFF	TGCGCCAGCAGCGACCCCCAGGACCTAGGGTCCGGGGAGCTGTTTTTT
-	TRBJ1-4	-	TRBV12-3/TRBV12-4	CASSRRASNEKLFF	TGTGCCAGCAGCCGCCGGGCTTCTAATGAAAAACTGTTTTTT
-	TRBJ2-1	few	TRBV20-1	CSAQGPLSSYNEQFF	TGCAGTGCTCAAGGACCCTTGAGCTCCTACAATGAGCAGTTCTTC
-	TRBJ1-2	-	TRBV30	CAWTLGGGYTF	TGTGCCTGGACTCTGGGAGGTGGCTACACCTTC
-	TRBJ1-2	few	TRBV9	CASSVRQSGGYTF	TGTGCCAGCAGCGTTAGGCAGTCGGGTGGCTACACCTTC
-	TRBJ1-1	-	TRBV20-1	CSARKRGAGTEAFF	TGCAGTGCTAGAAAGCGGGGGGCGGGCACTGAAGCTTTCTTT
-	TRBJ2-1	few	TRBV29-1	CSVEEKDLGNEQFF	TGCAGCGTTGAAGAGAAAGACTTGGGCAATGAGCAGTTCTTC
-	TRBJ1-2	few	TRBV3-1	CASSQEGKGVRNGYTF	TGTGCCAGCAGCCAAGAAGGAAAGGGGGTCCGGAATGGCTACACCTTC
-	TRBJ2-7	-	TRBV5-1	CASSLIAETKYEQYF	TGCGCCAGCAGCTTGATCGCAGAGACAAAATACGAGCAGTACTTC
-	TRBJ1-4	few	TRBV5-6	CASSLKVPGVEKLFF	TGTGCCAGCAGCTTGAAGGTGCCAGGGGTGGAAAAACTGTTTTTT
-	TRBJ2-5	few	TRBV25-1	CASSEGGTMETQYF	TGTGCCAGCAGTGAAGGGGGGACCATGGAGACCCAGTACTTC
-	TRBJ2-7	-	TRBV4-1	CASSQDRNVAYEQYF	TGCGCCAGCAGCCAAGATCGAAATGTAGCCTACGAGCAGTACTTC
TRBD1	TRBJ1-5	-	TRBV6-1	CASSDGTASNQPQHF	TGTGCCAGCAGTGACGGGACAGCAAGCAATCAGCCCCAGCATTTT
-	TRBJ2-1	once	TRBV6-5	CASSYGVGLHNEQFF	TGTGCCAGCAGTTACGGGGTAGGACTCCACAATGAGCAGTTCTTC
TRBD2	TRBJ2-7	many	TRBV3-1	CASSLRLAETGEQYF	TGTGCCAGCAGCCTCCGACTAGCGGAGACCGGGGAGCAGTACTTC
-	TRBJ1-3	few	TRBV11-2	CASSLEYGNTIYF	TGTGCCAGCAGCTTAGAGTACGGAAACACCATATATTTT
TRBD1	TRBJ1-2	-	TRBV7-2	CASSATGTGYGYTF	TGTGCCAGCAGCGCAACCGGGACAGGGTATGGCTACACCTTC
TRBD1	TRBJ1-1	-	TRBV4-1	CASSHIPGQKAFF	TGCGCCAGCAGCCATATACCGGGACAGAAAGCTTTCTTT
-	TRBJ2-4	-	TRBV7-9	CASSTTWDSNGGQYF	TGTGCCAGCAGCACAACCTGGGACTCGAACGGGGGTCAGTACTTC
TRBD1	TRBJ1-5	-	TRBV19	CASSSDRGSNQPQHF	TGTGCCAGTAGCTCTGACAGGGGGAGCAATCAGCCCCAGCATTTT
-	TRBJ2-7	-	TRBV27	CASSFQGPPVGAYEQYF	TGTGCCAGCAGTTTTCAAGGTCCCCCAGTGGGAGCCTACGAGCAGTACTTC
TRBD1	TRBJ2-7	few	TRBV5-1	CASSLGGTGVHEQYF	TGCGCCAGCAGCTTGGGGGGGACAGGGGTGCACGAGCAGTACTTC
TRBD2	TRBJ2-5	once	TRBV5-1	CASSFRLAGDQETQYF	TGCGCCAGCAGCTTCAGACTAGCGGGGGACCAAGAGACCCAGTACTTC
-	TRBJ1-6	-	TRBV28	CAGGEGPNSPLHF	TGTGCCGGGGGGGAGGGCCCTAATTCACCCCTCCACTTT
TRBD1	TRBJ2-2	few	TRBV29-1	CSVGTGGGELFF	TGCAGCGTGGGGACAGGGGGCGGGGAGCTGTTTTTT
-	TRBJ2-7	-	TRBV6-1	CASNPCGATYEQYF	TGTGCCAGCAATCCCTGCGGGGCGACCTACGAGCAGTACTTC
-	TRBJ1-2	-	TRBV29-1	CSVLVLRGYTF	TGCAGCGTCCTCGTTTTGAGGGGCTACACCTTC
TRBD2	TRBJ2-7	few	TRBV5-1	CASSFTSGTLYEQYF	TGCGCCAGCAGCTTCACTAGCGGTACGTTATACGAGCAGTACTTC